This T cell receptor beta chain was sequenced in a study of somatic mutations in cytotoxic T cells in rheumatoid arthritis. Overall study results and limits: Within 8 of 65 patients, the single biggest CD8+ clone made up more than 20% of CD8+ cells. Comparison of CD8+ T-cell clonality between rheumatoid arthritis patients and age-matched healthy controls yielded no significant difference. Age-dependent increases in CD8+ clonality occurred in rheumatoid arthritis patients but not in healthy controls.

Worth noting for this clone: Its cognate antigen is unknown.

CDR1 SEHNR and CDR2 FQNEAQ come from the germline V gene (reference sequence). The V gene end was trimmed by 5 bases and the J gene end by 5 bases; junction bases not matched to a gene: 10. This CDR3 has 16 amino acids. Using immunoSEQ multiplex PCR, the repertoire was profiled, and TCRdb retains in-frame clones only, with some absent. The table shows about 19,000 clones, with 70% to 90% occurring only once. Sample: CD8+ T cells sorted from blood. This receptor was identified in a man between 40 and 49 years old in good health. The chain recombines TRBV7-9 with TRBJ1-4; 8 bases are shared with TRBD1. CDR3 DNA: TGTGCCAGCAGCCCCCGCCTGACAGGGGCAAATGAAAAACTGTTTTTT. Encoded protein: CASSPRLTGANEKLFF.